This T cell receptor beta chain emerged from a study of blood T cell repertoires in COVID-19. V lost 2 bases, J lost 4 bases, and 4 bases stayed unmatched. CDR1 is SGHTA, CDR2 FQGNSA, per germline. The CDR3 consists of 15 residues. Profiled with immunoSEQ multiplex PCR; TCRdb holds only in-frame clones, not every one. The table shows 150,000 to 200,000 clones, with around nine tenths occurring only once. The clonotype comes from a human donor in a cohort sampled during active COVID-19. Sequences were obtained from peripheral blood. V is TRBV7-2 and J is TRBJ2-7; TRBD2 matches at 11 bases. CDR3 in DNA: TGTGCCAGCAGCTTATACACTAGCGGGGGTTACGAGCAGTACTTC. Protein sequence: CASSLYTSGGYEQYF.